The 17 T cell receptor beta chains below come from one sample, sequenced in a study of lymphopenia after photon versus proton radiotherapy. Profiling relied on immunoSEQ multiplex PCR, and the TCRdb table lists in-frame clones only, not all of them. The table lists around 20,000 clones, around 89% of them singletons. The specimen was peripheral blood, collected from a patient treated with proton-based radiotherapy. These receptors originate from a man at least 80 years old with esophageal cancer.

V is TRBV7-2 and J is TRBJ2-7; 7 bases are a match to TRBD2. The germline gives CDR1 SGHTA, CDR2 FQGNSA. This CDR3 region has 15 residues. V was pared by 4 bases and J by 0 bases, with 6 bases of the junction left unmatched. The DNA of the CDR3 is TGTGCCAGCAGCTGGCGGGGGTCACCCTCCTACGAGCAGTACTTC. This encodes CASSWRGSPSYEQYF.

The CDR3 protein is CASTGVGNYGYTF. CDR3 DNA: TGTGCCAGCACTGGGGTGGGAAACTATGGCTACACCTTC. The gene calls are TRBV6-6 and TRBJ1-2; D not certain. This CDR3 is built from 13 residues. V was trimmed by 7 bases and J by 2 bases, leaving 11 bases between them. The germline V gene has CDR1 MNHNY and CDR2 SVGAGI (reference sequence).

The chain has TRBV9 and TRBJ2-2, with D tentatively TRBD2 (6 bases). This CDR3 comprises 17 residues. V lost 0 bases to trimming and J lost 4 bases, with 16 bases between them. Germline V gene sequence: CDR1 SGDLS, CDR2 YYNGEE. In DNA, the CDR3 is TGTGCCAGCAGCGTAGCTGTAGGGAGGCCGGTCACCGGGGAGCTGTTTTTT. This sequence encodes CASSVAVGRPVTGELFF. Drawing the rest from reference TRBV9 and TRBJ2-2, the complete variable domain is DSGVTQTPKHLITATGQRVTLRCSPRSGDLSVYWYQQSLDQGLQFLIQYYNGEERAKGNILERFSAQQFPDLHSELNLSSLELGDSALYFCASSVAVGRPVTGELFFGEGSRLTVL.

DNA for the CDR3: TGCGCCAGCAGCCAAGAGCCGGGACAGGGGGCCCAAAAACTGTTTTTT. Amino acid sequence: CASSQEPGQGAQKLFF. The chain is built from TRBV4-3 and TRBJ1-4; 12 bases are shared with TRBD1. This CDR3 contains 16 residues. The germline CDR1 and CDR2 sequences are LGHNA and YSLEER. The junction had 5 bases not matched to a gene; V was cut back by 0 bases and J by 9 bases.

The chain recombines TRBV7-3 with TRBJ1-2; D remains unclear. Germline V gene lookup returns CDR1 SGHTA and CDR2 FQGTGA. The CDR3 is 16 amino acids. The V gene lost 2 bases and the J gene lost 6 bases, with 19 bases spanning the gap. CDR3 in amino acids: CASSLSRAVGRDGYTF. In DNA, the CDR3 is TGTGCCAGCAGCTTATCGCGGGCGGTAGGGCGGGATGGCTACACCTTC.

The chain couples TRBV6-1 to TRBJ1-4; TRBD1 matches at 10 bases. Germline assignment: CDR1 MNHNS and CDR2 SASEGT. This CDR3 comprises 14 residues. J lost 8 bases, V lost 10 bases, and 10 bases had no gene match. CDR3 coding DNA: TGTGCCAACGAGGGGGGGACAGGGGAGGAAAAACTGTTTTTT. This codes for CANEGGTGEEKLFF.

V gene TRBV18 combines with J gene TRBJ1-3; no clear D. The CDR3 extends over 15 amino acids. Per the germline V gene, CDR1 is KGHSH and CDR2 is LQKENI. The V gene lost 5 bases and the J gene lost 0 bases, with 11 bases spanning the gap. This CDR3 is CASSIAADSGNTIYF. The CDR3 DNA sequence: TGTGCCAGCTCAATCGCGGCAGACTCTGGAAACACCATATATTTT.

This chain joins TRBV7-6 and TRBJ1-5, with a tentative D call TRBD1 (6 bases). The germline V gene encodes CDR1 SGHVS and CDR2 FNYEAQ. V was shortened by 0 bases and J by 8 bases, with 14 bases between the two germline ends. There are 15 residues in the CDR3. CDR3 bases: TGTGCCAGCAGCTTAGCTGGGGGCGGGAGTGAGCCCCAGCATTTT. Its protein is CASSLAGGGSEPQHF.

The chain links TRBV23-1 to TRBJ2-1; 9 bases align to TRBD2. TRBV23-1 falls under the ORF class, with uncertain function. CDR3 length equals 17 residues. The V gene end was trimmed by 4 bases and the J gene end by 9 bases; junction bases not matched to a gene: 16. This CDR3 reads CASSPNSSGGPDGEQFF. Here the CDR3 DNA reads TGCGCCAGCAGTCCGAACTCCAGCGGGGGGCCGGATGGTGAGCAGTTCTTC.

This clone was seen just once. The chain uses TRBV7-9 and TRBJ2-5; no clear D. V dropped 3 bases and J dropped 1 base, with 12 bases sitting between them. The CDR3 loop spans 15 amino acids. Germline CDR1 and CDR2: SEHNR and FQNEAQ (reference sequence). CDR3 sequence (DNA): TGTGCCAGCAGCTTGCTCGGTGAAATCCAAGAGACCCAGTACTTC. This translates into CASSLLGEIQETQYF. The variable domain in full, completed from reference TRBV7-9 and TRBJ2-5, reads DTGVSQNPRHKITKRGQNVTFRCDPISEHNRLYWYRQTLGQGPEFLTYFQNEAQLEKSRLLSDRFSAERPKGSFSTLEIQRTEQGDSAMYLCASSLLGEIQETQYFGPGTRLLVL.

V gene TRBV5-1 combines with J gene TRBJ2-5; 8 bases line up with TRBD1. The DNA matches TRBJ2-7 better at its end, which makes the J call doubtful. The V gene's germline CDR1 is SGHRS and CDR2 YFSETQ. CDR3 length equals 16 residues. The CDR3 here is CASSLNTWGQASEQYF. The CDR3, as DNA: TGCGCCAGCAGCTTGAATACGTGGGGACAGGCCTCCGAGCAGTACTTC.

The chain is built from TRBV9 and TRBJ1-4; 7 bases line up with TRBD1. CDR1 SGDLS and CDR2 YYNGEE come from the germline V gene. J was trimmed by 7 bases and V by 0 bases; bases with no gene match: 6. CDR3 length: 15 amino acids. The CDR3 is CASSVGGGGVEKLFF. The CDR3, as DNA: TGTGCCAGCAGCGTAGGAGGGGGCGGGGTTGAAAAACTGTTTTTT.

This chain connects TRBV7-2 to TRBJ2-1; TRBD2 aligns across 13 bases. The J segment lost 6 bases and the V segment lost 5 bases, leaving 10 bases of the junction unmatched. The CDR3 has 17 amino acids. The V gene's germline CDR1 is SGHTA and CDR2 FQGNSA. CDR3 amino acids: CASSKRTGTSGVNEQFF. DNA of the CDR3: TGTGCCAGCAGCAAACGTACCGGGACTAGCGGGGTCAATGAGCAGTTCTTC.

The chain uses TRBV6-1 and TRBJ1-2; D is unclear. Germline V CDR1 and CDR2: MNHNS, SASEGT. Trimming took off 7 bases at V and 4 bases at J, with 13 bases between the two ends. The CDR3 is made up of 13 amino acids. CDR3: CASTPTGFYGYTF. In DNA, the CDR3 is TGTGCCAGCACGCCGACGGGTTTCTATGGCTACACCTTC.

In this sample, this clone turned up once. CDR3 DNA: TGTGCCAGCAGCCCCGACGGGTACAGAATCTATGGCTACACCTTC. This translates into CASSPDGYRIYGYTF. This chain uses TRBV11-2 with TRBJ1-2; D is uncertain. This CDR3 spans 15 amino acids. Trimming took off 5 bases at V and 4 bases at J, with 17 bases between the two ends. Germline V gene lookup returns CDR1 SGHAT and CDR2 FQNNGV.

CDR3 sequence: CASSEGGGETQYF. DNA for the CDR3: TGTGCCAGTTCGGAAGGGGGCGGTGAGACCCAGTACTTC. The J gene is TRBJ2-5, the V gene TRBV19; 7 bases line up with TRBD1. The germline CDR1 and CDR2 sequences are LNHDA and SQIVND (reference sequence). The V gene end was trimmed by 8 bases and the J gene end by 5 bases; junction bases not matched to a gene: 8. This CDR3 region has 13 residues. The whole variable domain, remainder taken from reference TRBV19 and TRBJ2-5, is DGGITQSPKYLFRKEGQNVTLSCEQNLNHDAMYWYRQDPGQGLRLIYYSQIVNDFQKGDIAEGYSVSREKKESFPLTVTSAQKNPTAFYLCASSEGGGETQYFGPGTRLLVL.

This sequence joins TRBV19 and TRBJ1-5; D unclear. With 6 bases removed from V and 2 bases from J, the gap between germline ends came to 5 bases. Germline V CDR1 and CDR2: LNHDA, SQIVND (reference sequence). This CDR3 is built from 12 residues. CDR3 DNA sequence: TGTGCCAGTAGGGGCGGCAATCAGCCCCAGCATTTT. It yields the protein CASRGGNQPQHF.